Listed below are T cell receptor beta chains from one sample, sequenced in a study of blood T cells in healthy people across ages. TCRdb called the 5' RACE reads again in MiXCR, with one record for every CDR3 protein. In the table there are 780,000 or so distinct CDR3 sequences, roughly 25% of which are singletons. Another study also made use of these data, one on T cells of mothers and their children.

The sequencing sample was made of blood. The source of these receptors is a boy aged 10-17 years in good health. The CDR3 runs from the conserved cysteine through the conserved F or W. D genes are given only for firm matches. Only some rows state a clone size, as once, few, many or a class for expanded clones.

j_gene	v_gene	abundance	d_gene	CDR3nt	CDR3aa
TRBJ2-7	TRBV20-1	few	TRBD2	TGCAGTGCTAACCACGCCGGGACTAGCGGTTCCTACGAGCAGTACTTC	CSANHAGTSGSYEQYF
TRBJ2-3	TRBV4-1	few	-	TGCGCCAGCAGCCACAGGGACCTAAACACAGATACGCAGTATTTT	CASSHRDLNTDTQYF
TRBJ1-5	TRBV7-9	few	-	TGTGCCAGCAGACCTGGGGGGGGAAACAATCAGCCCCAGCATTTT	CASRPGGGNNQPQHF
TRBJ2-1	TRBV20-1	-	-	TGCAGTGCCGCCTGGGGCAATGAGCAGTTCTTC	CSAAWGNEQFF
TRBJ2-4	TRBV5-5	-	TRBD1	TGTGCCAGCAGAATCTATACGGACAGGGGAACCAAAAACATTCAGTACTTC	CASRIYTDRGTKNIQYF
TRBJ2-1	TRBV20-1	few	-	TGCAGTGCTGAAGGTCCGGGAACAGGGCCCCCCTACAATGAGCAGTTCTTC	CSAEGPGTGPPYNEQFF
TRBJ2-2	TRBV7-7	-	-	TGTGCTAGCAGCCCAACAGGGACCACCGGGGAGCTGTTTTTT	CASSPTGTTGELFF
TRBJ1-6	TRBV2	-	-	TGTGCCAGCAGTGAAAGGCAGCCTTATAATTCACCCCTCCACTTT	CASSERQPYNSPLHF
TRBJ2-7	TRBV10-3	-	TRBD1	TGTGCCATCAGTGATTCGGACAGGGGCCACGAGCAGTACTTC	CAISDSDRGHEQYF
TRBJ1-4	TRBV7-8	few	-	TGTGCCAGCAGCTTATTTGATAAGGAAAAACTGTTTTTT	CASSLFDKEKLFF
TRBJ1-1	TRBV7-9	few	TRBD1	TGTGCCAGCAGCGCAGCGGACAGGGACACTGAAGCTTTCTTT	CASSAADRDTEAFF
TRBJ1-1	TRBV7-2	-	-	TGTGCCAGCAGCTTAGCTGGGAGGTGGAACACTGAAGCTTTCTTT	CASSLAGRWNTEAFF
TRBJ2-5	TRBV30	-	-	TGTGCCTGGAGCCAGTATGTTGGCGGGGAAGAGACCCAGTACTTC	CAWSQYVGGEETQYF
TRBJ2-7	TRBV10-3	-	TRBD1	TGTGCCATCAGCGCTGGGACAGGGGGCACCTACGAGCAGTACTTC	CAISAGTGGTYEQYF
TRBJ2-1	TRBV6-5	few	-	TGTGCCAGCAGTTACTCGACGGACAATGAGCAGTTCTTC	CASSYSTDNEQFF
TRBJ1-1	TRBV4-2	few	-	TGTGCCAGCAGCCAAGATTGGTTGGAGGGCGGCGCGACCACTGAAGCTTTCTTT	CASSQDWLEGGATTEAFF
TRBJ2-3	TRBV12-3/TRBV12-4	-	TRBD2	TGTGCCAGCAGCGAAGGGACTAGCGGGAGGCCAGATGCGCAGTATTTT	CASSEGTSGRPDAQYF
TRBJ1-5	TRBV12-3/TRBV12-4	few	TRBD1	TGTGCCAGCAGTTCGACAGGGGAGGCCAATCAGCCCCAGCATTTT	CASSSTGEANQPQHF
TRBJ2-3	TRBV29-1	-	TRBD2	TGCAGCGTTGAAGGGACGATCGGGAGGACCACAGATACGCAGTATTTT	CSVEGTIGRTTDTQYF
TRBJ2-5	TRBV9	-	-	TGTGCCAGCAGCGACCACAGACAAGAGACCCAGTACTTC	CASSDHRQETQYF
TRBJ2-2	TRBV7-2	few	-	TGTGCCAGCAGCTTAGCTTGGGTCGCCGGGGAGCTGTTTTTT	CASSLAWVAGELFF
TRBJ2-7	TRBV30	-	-	TGTGCCTGGAGGGGGCGGGCAACCCCGACGAAGCAGTACTTC	CAWRGRATPTKQYF
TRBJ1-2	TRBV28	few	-	TGTGCCAGCAGTTTATCATGGGGGAACTATGGCTACACCTTC	CASSLSWGNYGYTF
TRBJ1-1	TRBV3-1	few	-	TGTGCCAGCAGCCAAGAGGGGCGTCAGGGGAACACTGAAGCTTTCTTT	CASSQEGRQGNTEAFF
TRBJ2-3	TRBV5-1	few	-	TGCGCCAGCAGCTTGGTTTCTAACACAGATACGCAGTATTTT	CASSLVSNTDTQYF
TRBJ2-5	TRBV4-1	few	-	TGCGCCAGCAGCCAAGTGACTAACGTCCTCCCTATTCTCGAGACCCAGTACTTC	CASSQVTNVLPILETQYF
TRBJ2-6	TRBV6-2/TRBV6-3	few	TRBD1	TGTGCCAGCAGTCGCCAACAGGGGAATCACCGCTCTGGGGCCAACGTCCTGACTTTC	CASSRQQGNHRSGANVLTF
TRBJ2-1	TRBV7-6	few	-	TGTGCCAGCAGCTTACGAGGGGGGGACGACAATGAGCAGTTCTTC	CASSLRGGDDNEQFF
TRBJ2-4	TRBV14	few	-	TGTGCCAGCAGCCAAGAAAACATTCAGTACTTC	CASSQENIQYF
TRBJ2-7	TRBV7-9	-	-	TGTGCCAGCAGCTTAGGGCAGGTTGACTACGAGCAGTACTTC	CASSLGQVDYEQYF
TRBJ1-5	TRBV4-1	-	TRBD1	TGCGCCAGCAGCCTAATGACAGGGATGGTTTTAGGCAATCAGCCCCAGCATTTT	CASSLMTGMVLGNQPQHF
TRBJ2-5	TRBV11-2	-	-	TGTGCCAGCAGCTTAGCACAGAGCGAGACCCAGTACTTC	CASSLAQSETQYF